The 14 T cell receptor delta chains in this list originate from one sample, sequenced in a study of gamma-delta chains in newborns, infants, children. TCRdb redid clone calling on the reads using CATT. The sample has more than 4,000 delta-chain clones; approximately 3.9% are singletons. Sequenced input: blood. The receptors here all came from a child who was a newborn, infant or young child, either healthy, febrile or measles-vaccinated (not recorded which).

By proportion, this clone is medium-sized. In the same sample, other DNA sequences code for this CDR3. The genes are TRDV1 and TRDJ1; 9 positions agree with TRDD3. Germline V gene sequence: CDR1 TSWWSYY, CDR2 QGS. This CDR3 is 19 amino acids long. The V gene end was trimmed by 5 bases and the J gene end by 0 bases; junction bases not matched to a gene: 16. CDR3 sequence reads: CALGLTSGIRTPYTDKLIF. The CDR3 bases are TGTGCTCTTGGGCTTACCTCGGGGATACGCACCCCTTACACCGATAAACTCATCTTT.

The chain carries TRDV1 and TRDJ3; D unresolved. The length of the CDR3 is 22 residues. Trimming took off 0 bases at V and 0 bases at J, with 21 bases between the two ends. Germline lookup yields CDR1 TSWWSYY and CDR2 QGS. The CDR3 bases are TGTGCTCTTGGGGAACTTTTGAGGGTACCGGGAATAAGCTCCTGGGACACCCGACAGATGTTTTTC. This encodes CALGELLRVPGISSWDTRQMFF.

This clone was seen a few times. A much larger clone is a single base away; this may be a read error. Within the sample, other DNA sequences also encode this same CDR3. This chain joins TRDV1 and TRDJ1, with 10 bases that match TRDD3. Germline V gene sequence: CDR1 TSWWSYY, CDR2 QGS. Losses at the gene ends were 5 bases for V and 3 bases for J; bases not matched to a gene: 21. CDR3 length equals 20 residues. In DNA, the CDR3 is TGTGCTCTTGGGTCCAGTGGCCTACGGACTGGGGGATCAGATCCCGATAAACTCATCTTT. Protein: CALGSSGLRTGGSDPDKLIF.

By frequency in the sample, this clone is large. This specimen includes other DNA sequences encoding the same CDR3. The CDR3 loop reads CACDTGGYSSWDTRQMFF. In DNA form, the CDR3 reads TGTGCCTGTGACACCGGGGGATACAGCTCCTGGGACACCCGACAGATGTTTTTC. The V call is TRDV2, the J call TRDJ3, with 9 bases aligning to TRDD3. This CDR3 is 18 amino acids long. V shed 0 bases and J 0 bases; nucleotides not matched to a gene: 2. In germline, CDR1 is GEAIGNYY, CDR2 EKD.

Details on this clone: A much larger clonotype is one base distant, so this may be a read error. This sample also contains other DNA sequences that code for the same CDR3. The V gene is TRDV1, the J gene TRDJ1, with D possibly matching TRDD2 (6 bases). The germline V gene encodes CDR1 TSWWSYY and CDR2 QGS. The CDR3 runs to 20 residues. Trimming took 2 bases from V and 0 from J, leaving 25 bases between them. This CDR3 is CALGERSYESSPGDTDKLIF. The CDR3 DNA sequence: TGTGCTCTTGGGGAAAGGTCCTACGAAAGTAGCCCGGGGGACACCGATAAACTCATCTTT.

This clone was counted a few times. A much larger clonotype is one base distant, so this may be a read error. The sample carries other DNA sequences with the same CDR3. In nucleotides, the CDR3 is TGTGCTCTTGGGGAACTCGCTACTGGGGGATACGTCGCCGATAAACTCATCTTT. This translates into CALGELATGGYVADKLIF. J is TRDJ1 and V is TRDV1, with TRDD3 matching 13 bases. Germline CDR1 is TSWWSYY and CDR2 is QGS. J was trimmed by 3 bases and V by 0 bases; bases with no gene match: 7. The CDR3 consists of 18 residues.

This clone was seen only a few times. A read error is possible here, since a much larger clone lies one base away. Additional DNA sequences in this sample encode the identical CDR3. This chain uses TRDV1 with TRDJ1, with D maybe TRDD3 (6 bases). Trimming took off 2 bases at V and 5 bases at J, with 21 bases between the two ends. CDR1 and CDR2 from the germline V gene are TSWWSYY and QGS. The CDR3 length is 17 residues. The CDR3 DNA sequence: TGTGCTCTTGGGGAAATCCCCCTACCGGGGGAAGGGGATAAACTCATCTTT. Its protein is CALGEIPLPGEGDKLIF.

The table lists this clone with a few counts. The listed TCRdb protein conflicts with the DNA translation at residue 15, and the protein shown is translated directly from the DNA. The chain combines TRDV1 with TRDJ1, with 8 bases identical to TRDD2. CDR3 length equals 19 residues. V lost 4 bases and J lost 5; bases outside the gene matches: 21. The V gene's germline CDR1 is TSWWSYY and CDR2 QGS. The CDR3 DNA sequence: TGTGCTCTTGGGGTATCAAGGGGCCTTCCTAAAGGCTACTGGGATAAACTCATCTTT. Its translation is CALGVSRGLPKGYWDKLIF.

Points on this clone: With a much larger clone just one base away, this may be a read error. Other nucleotide sequences in the sample specify the same CDR3. The CDR3 DNA sequence: TGTGCTCTTGGGGAACGCCTTCCTCATATGGACGGAGAACCTTACACTGATAAACTCATCTTT. Translating gives CALGERLPHMDGEPYTDKLIF. The chain couples TRDV1 to TRDJ1, with TRDD2 matching 7 bases. Germline assignment: CDR1 TSWWSYY and CDR2 QGS. The CDR3 covers 21 residues.

This clone was seen a handful of times. The amino acid sequence in TCRdb belongs to a much larger clone and departs from this DNA's translation at residue 14, likely a sequencing read error; the sequence shown is translated from the DNA. V usage is TRDV2 and J usage is TRDJ2; TRDD3 matches 10 bases. This CDR3 has 17 amino acids. Germline loops: CDR1 GEAIGNYY, CDR2 EKD. The CDR3 here is CACDTPLLGDLTARLFF. The CDR3 DNA reads as TGTGCCTGTGACACCCCCCTACTGGGGGATTTGACAGCACGACTCTTCTTT.

J is TRDJ3 and V is TRDV2; TRDD3 might be the D (6 bases). CDR1 is GEAIGNYY, CDR2 EKD, per germline. V dropped 0 bases and J dropped 0 bases, with 23 bases sitting between them. CDR3 length: 22 amino acids. Here the CDR3 reads CACDTGSHGGGLYSWDTRQMFF. The CDR3 nucleotides read TGTGCCTGTGACACCGGGTCGCATGGGGGGGGACTTTACTCCTGGGACACCCGACAGATGTTTTTC.

About this clone: The TCRdb record carries a much larger clone's protein, which differs from this DNA's translation at residue 16; a read error is the likely cause, and the protein listed here is the DNA translation. The V gene is TRDV1, the J gene TRDJ1, with 13 bases aligning to TRDD3. CDR3 length: 18 residues. Germline values: CDR1 TSWWSYY, CDR2 QGS. Written as DNA, the CDR3 is TGTGCTCTTGGGCCTTGTCGACTGGGGGATACGACTACCGATAAACCCATCTTT. Translating it yields CALGPCRLGDTTTDKPIF.

On this clone itself: A clone one base away is much larger, so this may be a read error. The rearrangement joins TRDV1 to TRDJ1, with D perhaps matching TRDD3 (5 bases). Trimming pared 7 bases from V and 8 bases from J, leaving 17 bases between. The germline gives CDR1 TSWWSYY, CDR2 QGS. This CDR3 has 13 amino acids. The CDR3 DNA sequence: TGTGCTCTTGAGGCCAGGATAAGCCCGAAACTCATCTTT. It encodes CALEARISPKLIF.

Points on this clone: A far larger clone is off by one base, so a read error is likely. The identical CDR3 is also encoded by other nucleotide sequences in the sample. The rearrangement joins TRDV2 to TRDJ1; TRDD3 is a possible D gene (5 bases). The CDR3 runs to 15 residues. Germline CDR1 is GEAIGNYY and CDR2 is EKD. The V gene lost 0 bases and the J gene lost 0 bases, with 10 bases spanning the gap. CDR3 loop: CACDTVGTDTDKLIF. The CDR3 nucleotides are TGTGCCTGTGACACCGTGGGGACAGACACCGATAAACTCATCTTT.